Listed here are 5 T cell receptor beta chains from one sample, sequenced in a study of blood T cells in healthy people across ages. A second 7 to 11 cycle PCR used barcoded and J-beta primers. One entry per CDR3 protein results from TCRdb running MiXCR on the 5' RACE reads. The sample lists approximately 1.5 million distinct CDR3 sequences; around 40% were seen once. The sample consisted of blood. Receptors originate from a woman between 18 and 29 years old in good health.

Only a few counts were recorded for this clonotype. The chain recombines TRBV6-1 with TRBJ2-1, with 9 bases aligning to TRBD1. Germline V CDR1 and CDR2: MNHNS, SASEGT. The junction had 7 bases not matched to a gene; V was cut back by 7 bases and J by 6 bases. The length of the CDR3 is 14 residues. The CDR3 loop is CASNTGQGSNEQFF. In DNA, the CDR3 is TGTGCCAGCAACACGGGACAGGGAAGCAATGAGCAGTTCTTC.

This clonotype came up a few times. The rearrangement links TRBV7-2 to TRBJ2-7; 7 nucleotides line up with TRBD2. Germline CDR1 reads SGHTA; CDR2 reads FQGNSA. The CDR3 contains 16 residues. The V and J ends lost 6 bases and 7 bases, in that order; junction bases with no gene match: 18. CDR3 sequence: CASSSKSAGWTNEQYF. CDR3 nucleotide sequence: TGTGCCAGCAGTTCCAAATCAGCGGGGTGGACGAATGAGCAGTACTTC.

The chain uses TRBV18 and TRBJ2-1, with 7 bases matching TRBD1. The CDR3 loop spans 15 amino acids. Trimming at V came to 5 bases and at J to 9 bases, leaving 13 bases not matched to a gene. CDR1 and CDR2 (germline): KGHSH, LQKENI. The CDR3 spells CASSTRQGPYTEQFF. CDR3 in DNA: TGTGCCAGCTCAACTCGACAGGGCCCCTATACTGAGCAGTTCTTC.

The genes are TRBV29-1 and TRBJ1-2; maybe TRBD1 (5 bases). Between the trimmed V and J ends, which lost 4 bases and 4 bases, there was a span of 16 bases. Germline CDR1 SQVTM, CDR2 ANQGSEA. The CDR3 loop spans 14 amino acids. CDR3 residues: CSVAGGSVGYGYTF. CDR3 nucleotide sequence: TGCAGCGTTGCCGGGGGGTCAGTGGGCTATGGCTACACCTTC.

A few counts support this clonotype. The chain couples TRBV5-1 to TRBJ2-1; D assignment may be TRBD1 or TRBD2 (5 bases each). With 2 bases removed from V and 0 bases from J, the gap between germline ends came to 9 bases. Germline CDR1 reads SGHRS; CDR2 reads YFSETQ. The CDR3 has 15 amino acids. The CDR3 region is CASSFSDSSYNEQFF. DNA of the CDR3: TGCGCCAGCAGCTTTAGCGACAGCTCCTACAATGAGCAGTTCTTC.